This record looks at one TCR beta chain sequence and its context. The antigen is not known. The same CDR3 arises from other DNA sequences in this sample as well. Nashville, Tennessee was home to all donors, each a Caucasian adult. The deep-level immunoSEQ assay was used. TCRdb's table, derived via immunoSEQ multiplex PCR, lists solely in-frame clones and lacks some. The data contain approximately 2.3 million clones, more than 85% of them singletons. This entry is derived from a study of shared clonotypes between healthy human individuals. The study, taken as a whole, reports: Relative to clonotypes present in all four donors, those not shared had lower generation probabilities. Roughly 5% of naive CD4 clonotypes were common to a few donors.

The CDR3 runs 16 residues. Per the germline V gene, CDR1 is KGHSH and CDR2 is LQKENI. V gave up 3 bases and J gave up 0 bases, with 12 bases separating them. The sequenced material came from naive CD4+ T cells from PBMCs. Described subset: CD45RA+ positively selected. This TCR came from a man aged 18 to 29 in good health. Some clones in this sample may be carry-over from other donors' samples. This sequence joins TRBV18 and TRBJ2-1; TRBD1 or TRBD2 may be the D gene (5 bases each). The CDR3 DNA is TGTGCCAGCTCACCCGGGACCGCCGGCTCCTACAATGAGCAGTTCTTC. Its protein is CASSPGTAGSYNEQFF.